A single sample gave rise to the 30 T cell receptor beta chains below, sequenced in a study of CD8 T cells in Susac syndrome. An amount of RNA that ranged from roughly 0.45 to 1 ug was reverse transcribed with random hexamers. In TCRdb, the immunoSEQ multiplex PCR reads were re-called with MiXCR into one record per CDR3 protein. Counted here are about 160,000 distinct CDR3 sequences, approximately 94% occurring once; the ten biggest clones make up 0.08% to 0.095%. Source material: CD4+ T cells from PBMCs. These receptors all come from a human donor with multiple sclerosis.

This clonotype has only one observation. This chain connects TRBV4-1 to TRBJ2-1; D possibly corresponds to TRBD1 (5 bases). Trimming took off 2 bases at V and 9 bases at J, with 14 bases between the two ends. From germline, CDR1 is MGHRA and CDR2 YSYEKL. The CDR3 loop spans 14 amino acids. CDR3 sequence (DNA): TGCGCCAGCAGCCAAACTTACAGGTATCTTGAGCAGTTCTTC. Translating gives CASSQTYRYLEQFF.

The chain uses TRBV28 and TRBJ1-2, with TRBD1 as a possible D gene (5 bases). This CDR3 spans 14 amino acids. Trimming pared 6 bases from V and 7 bases from J, leaving 18 bases between. Looked up from germline, CDR1 is MDHEN and CDR2 is SYDVKM. CDR3 sequence reads: CASRTLGAPGGYTF. The CDR3 DNA reads as TGTGCCAGCAGGACCTTAGGGGCCCCGGGTGGCTACACCTTC.

This clonotype showed up just once. This rearrangement joins TRBV29-1 to TRBJ1-2; no reliable D call. Germline V gene sequence: CDR1 SQVTM, CDR2 ANQGSEA. This CDR3 contains 11 residues. The V end was cut by 8 bases, the J end by 8 bases, with 15 bases between. Written as DNA, the CDR3 is TGCAGCACAGAATCGGCAGACGGCTACACCTTC. This encodes CSTESADGYTF.

This chain uses TRBV24-1 with TRBJ2-2; 8 nucleotides line up with TRBD1. The trim removed 2 bases at V and 7 bases at J, leaving 5 bases unmatched. Germline-derived CDR1 and CDR2 are KGHDR and SFDVKD. The CDR3 extends over 15 amino acids. The CDR3 sequence is CATSDSTGVSGELFF. Here the CDR3 DNA reads TGTGCCACCAGTGATTCGACAGGGGTGAGCGGGGAGCTGTTTTTT.

CDR3 sequence (DNA): TGCGCCAGCAGCCAAGATTTGCTCCTCACAGATACGCAGTATTTT. As protein: CASSQDLLLTDTQYF. The V call is TRBV4-1, the J call TRBJ2-3; D is undetermined. Germline V lookup: CDR1 MGHRA, CDR2 YSYEKL. V was trimmed by 0 bases and J by 2 bases, leaving 9 bases between them. The CDR3 contains 15 residues.

The rearrangement joins TRBV23-1 to TRBJ1-5, with a tentative D call TRBD1 (5 bases). TRBV23-1 is given ORF status, its function remaining uncertain. V was clipped by 0 bases and J by 1 base, with 13 bases between them. The CDR3 is made up of 17 amino acids. CDR3 DNA: TGCGCCAGCAGTCAATCGGGAGCGGGGGGGAGCAATCAGCCCCAGCATTTT. It is translated as CASSQSGAGGSNQPQHF.

This clonotype has only one observation. This rearrangement joins TRBV28 to TRBJ2-5; 8 positions agree with TRBD2. The CDR3 has 15 residues. V gave up 8 bases and J gave up 1 base; unmatched junction bases: 9. Germline V lookup: CDR1 MDHEN, CDR2 SYDVKM. The CDR3 DNA reads TGTGCCAGCCTCGGGGCGGGAGGAGGCCAAGAGACCCAGTACTTC. Protein: CASLGAGGGQETQYF.

The V call is TRBV7-9, the J call TRBJ2-5; D remains unclear. Trimming removed 1 base from V and 7 bases from J, with 10 bases in between. From germline, CDR1 is SEHNR and CDR2 FQNEAQ (reference sequence). This CDR3 spans 13 amino acids. For the CDR3, the DNA is TGTGCCAGCAGCTTAGGAGACTTTGGGACCCAGTACTTC. Its protein is CASSLGDFGTQYF. The whole variable domain, remainder taken from reference TRBV7-9 and TRBJ2-5, is DTGVSQNPRHKITKRGQNVTFRCDPISEHNRLYWYRQTLGQGPEFLTYFQNEAQLEKSRLLSDRFSAERPKGSFSTLEIQRTEQGDSAMYLCASSLGDFGTQYFGPGTRLLVL.

The V and J genes are TRBV20-1 and TRBJ2-6, with no clear D. Germline-derived CDR1 and CDR2 are DFQATT and SNEGSKA (reference sequence). V was clipped by 3 bases and J by 0 bases, with 9 bases between them. The CDR3 is 15 residues long. The CDR3 sequence is CSASPDHSGANVLTF. The DNA for the CDR3 is TGCAGTGCTAGTCCGGACCACTCTGGGGCCAACGTCCTGACTTTC.

The chain links TRBV7-9 to TRBJ2-7; maybe TRBD1 (5 bases). Deletions cut 2 bases from V and 2 bases from J, with 13 bases between. The germline CDR1 and CDR2 sequences are SEHNR and FQNEAQ (reference sequence). The CDR3 is 15 amino acids. The CDR3 region has the DNA TGTGCCAGCAGCTTATTAGGGGTGGGGACCTACGAGCAGTACTTC. Protein: CASSLLGVGTYEQYF.

CDR3 nucleotide sequence: TGTGCCAGCAGCCTAGCGGGAGGGCCTGTGAATGAGCAGTTCTTC. Translated: CASSLAGGPVNEQFF. J is TRBJ2-1 and V is TRBV7-3; 12 nucleotides line up with TRBD2. The CDR3 spans 15 residues. Germline-derived CDR1 and CDR2 are SGHTA and FQGTGA. Unmatched junction bases numbered 6, after V lost 5 bases and J lost 7 bases.

The chain is built from TRBV7-3 and TRBJ2-2, with D perhaps TRBD1 (6 bases). The CDR3 has 16 residues. The germline gives CDR1 SGHTA, CDR2 FQGTGA. The germline V and J ends were trimmed by 1 base and 0 bases, with 9 bases remaining between them. Here the CDR3 reads CASSLNEGANTGELFF. DNA of the CDR3: TGTGCCAGCAGCTTAAACGAGGGGGCGAACACCGGGGAGCTGTTTTTT. Variable domain in full (rest from reference TRBV7-3 and TRBJ2-2): GAGVSQTPSNKVTEKGKYVELRCDPISGHTALYWYRQSLGQGPEFLIYFQGTGAADDSGLPNDRFFAVRPEGSVSTLKIQRTERGDSAVYLCASSLNEGANTGELFFGEGSRLTVL.

This clonotype came up once. This rearrangement joins TRBV18 to TRBJ2-3; no definite D call. V dropped 0 bases and J dropped 0 bases, with 10 bases sitting between them. The CDR3 runs 16 residues. Germline-derived CDR1 and CDR2 are KGHSH and LQKENI. The CDR3 bases are TGTGCCAGCTCACCACCAGGCAGTGTAAGCACAGATACGCAGTATTTT. This gives the protein CASSPPGSVSTDTQYF.

This chain joins TRBV29-1 and TRBJ2-5, with 7 nucleotides matching TRBD1. V trimming: 5 bases; J trimming: 5 bases; junction bases outside the gene matches: 8. CDR3 length: 13 residues. Germline lookup yields CDR1 SQVTM and CDR2 ANQGSEA. The CDR3 nucleotides are TGCAGCGTTATGGACAGGAGGATTGAGACCCAGTACTTC. Its protein is CSVMDRRIETQYF.

V and J are TRBV5-1 and TRBJ1-1; no definite D call. Germline loops: CDR1 SGHRS, CDR2 YFSETQ. The CDR3 sequence is 14 residues long. The ends were cut back, 4 bases at V and 1 base at J, with 11 bases in the middle. The CDR3 sequence is CASSRGGTNTEAFF. The CDR3 DNA reads as TGCGCCAGCAGCCGTGGCGGAACGAACACTGAAGCTTTCTTT.

The chain couples TRBV5-4 to TRBJ2-5; D not resolved. The CDR3 loop spans 15 amino acids. V was shortened by 3 bases and J by 2 bases, with 14 bases between the two germline ends. Germline loops: CDR1 SGHNT, CDR2 YYREEE (reference sequence). CDR3 in DNA: TGTGCCAGCAGCTCGACGCTTGGGTTACAAGAGACCCAGTACTTC. Protein: CASSSTLGLQETQYF.

The chain uses TRBV20-1 and TRBJ2-3; 8 nucleotides agree with TRBD2. Germline V gene sequence: CDR1 DFQATT, CDR2 SNEGSKA (reference sequence). The J segment lost 2 bases and the V segment lost 4 bases, leaving 2 bases of the junction unmatched. The CDR3 extends over 13 amino acids. CDR3 nucleotides: TGCAGTGCTATTAGCGGGACCACAGATACGCAGTATTTT. This translates into CSAISGTTDTQYF.

This rearrangement joins TRBV12-3 or TRBV12-4 to TRBJ2-7, with 7 bases that match TRBD1. J was trimmed by 10 bases and V by 6 bases; bases with no gene match: 12. The CDR3 is 13 residues long. Here the CDR3 DNA reads TGTGCCAGCAGAGGACGGGACAGTACGAAACAGTACTTC. Protein: CASRGRDSTKQYF.

The chain is built from TRBV2 and TRBJ2-1; no clear D. This CDR3 is 14 amino acids long. In germline, CDR1 is SNHLY, CDR2 FYNNEI. The ends were cut back, 3 bases at V and 6 bases at J, with 12 bases in the middle. The CDR3: CASSEFSLVNEQFF. CDR3 nucleotides: TGTGCCAGCAGTGAGTTTAGCCTCGTCAATGAGCAGTTCTTC.

This chain joins TRBV6-5 and TRBJ1-5, with 7 bases identical to TRBD1. The CDR3 is made up of 13 amino acids. J was trimmed by 5 bases and V by 5 bases; bases with no gene match: 3. Germline V gene sequence: CDR1 MNHEY, CDR2 SVGAGI. The CDR3 loop is CASSRDSHQPQHF. The CDR3 bases are TGTGCCAGCAGTCGGGACAGTCATCAGCCCCAGCATTTT.

The gene calls are TRBV2 and TRBJ2-7; maybe TRBD1 (6 bases). CDR3 size: 14 residues. Trimming cost V 5 bases and J 3 bases, with 14 bases left between them. The germline V gene has CDR1 SNHLY and CDR2 FYNNEI. The CDR3 region is CASSTGAGVYEQYF. CDR3 bases: TGTGCCAGCAGTACCGGGGCAGGGGTCTACGAGCAGTACTTC. The full variable domain, completed using reference TRBV2 and TRBJ2-7, is EPEVTQTPSHQVTQMGQEVILRCVPISNHLYFYWYRQILGQKVEFLVSFYNNEISEKSEIFDDQFSVERPDGSNFTLKIRSTKLEDSAMYFCASSTGAGVYEQYFGPGTRLTVT.

The chain recombines TRBV13 with TRBJ2-7; no definite D call. The CDR3 extends over 15 amino acids. The V gene's germline CDR1 is PRHDT and CDR2 FYEKMQ (reference sequence). Deletions cut 5 bases from V and 6 bases from J, with 20 bases between. This CDR3 reads CASSRGKPSSGEQYF. The CDR3 coding sequence is TGTGCCAGCAGCCGTGGGAAACCCTCCTCAGGCGAGCAGTACTTC.

This CDR3 reads CASSPHPRILAGAETQYF. The DNA of the CDR3 is TGCGCCAGCAGTCCCCACCCGAGGATCCTAGCGGGAGCTGAGACCCAGTACTTC. The genes are TRBV23-1 and TRBJ2-5, with 10 bases identical to TRBD2. TRBV23-1 qualifies as an ORF whose function is uncertain. With 4 bases clipped from V and 5 bases from J, the junction kept 16 bases outside the gene matches. The CDR3 runs to 18 residues.

The chain uses TRBV5-1 and TRBJ1-2; TRBD1 agrees at 9 bases. This CDR3 has 22 amino acids. J lost 8 bases, V lost 0 bases, and 29 bases had no gene match. Germline-derived CDR1 and CDR2 are SGHRS and YFSETQ. The CDR3 DNA reads TGCGCCAGCAGCTTGGACCCCCCGTTTCCCGGGACAGGGAGTGAGTTACGTAGAGGCTACACCTTC. Amino acid sequence: CASSLDPPFPGTGSELRRGYTF.

This chain links TRBV3-1 with TRBJ1-1; D possibly corresponds to TRBD1 (5 bases). Germline-derived CDR1 and CDR2 are LGHDT and YNNKEL (reference sequence). The V end lost 7 bases, the J end lost 6 bases, and 18 bases lay between the germline ends. The CDR3 is 14 amino acids. The CDR3 DNA follows: TGTGCCAGCATTCGAAACGGGGGTAGGTCTGAAGCTTTCTTT. Translating gives CASIRNGGRSEAFF.

This chain connects TRBV2 to TRBJ2-7, with D unclear. Germline values: CDR1 SNHLY, CDR2 FYNNEI. This CDR3 region has 13 residues. V was pared by 4 bases and J by 4 bases, with 11 bases between. The CDR3 sequence is CASSVNLSYEQYF. The DNA of the CDR3 is TGTGCCAGCAGTGTTAACTTGTCTTACGAGCAGTACTTC. The complete variable domain, with remaining parts taken from reference TRBV2 and TRBJ2-7, reads EPEVTQTPSHQVTQMGQEVILRCVPISNHLYFYWYRQILGQKVEFLVSFYNNEISEKSEIFDDQFSVERPDGSNFTLKIRSTKLEDSAMYFCASSVNLSYEQYFGPGTRLTVT.

V usage is TRBV7-2 and J usage is TRBJ2-6; D is tentatively TRBD1 or TRBD2 (6 bases each). This CDR3 has 18 amino acids. Deletions cut 4 bases from V and 0 bases from J, with 16 bases between. Germline CDR1 SGHTA, CDR2 FQGNSA. For the CDR3, the DNA is TGTGCCAGCAGCTCCCTCCGAGGAGGGGGCTCTGGGGCCAACGTCCTGACTTTC. It specifies CASSSLRGGGSGANVLTF.

This clonotype was seen a few times. The rearrangement links TRBV25-1 to TRBJ2-2, with D uncertain. In germline, CDR1 is MGHDK, CDR2 SYGVNS. V was shortened by 4 bases and J by 2 bases, with 5 bases between the two germline ends. The CDR3 is 13 amino acids. The CDR3 spells CASSGTNTGELFF. Written as DNA, the CDR3 is TGTGCCAGCAGTGGCACTAACACCGGGGAGCTGTTTTTT.

CDR3 DNA sequence: TGTGCCAGCAGTGAATGGACCAGCGGGCACTCCTACGAGCAGTACTTC. Protein: CASSEWTSGHSYEQYF. V and J are TRBV25-1 and TRBJ2-7; the D gene is possibly TRBD2 (6 bases). Germline V gene sequence: CDR1 MGHDK, CDR2 SYGVNS. V was cut by 1 base and J by 0 bases, with 13 bases left in between. This CDR3 is 16 amino acids long.

The chain employs TRBV2 and TRBJ2-1, with 12 bases matching TRBD2. Per the germline V gene, CDR1 is SNHLY and CDR2 is FYNNEI. This CDR3 has 15 amino acids. This CDR3 is CASDKLAGGYNEQFF. CDR3 sequence (DNA): TGTGCGAGCGACAAACTAGCGGGAGGCTACAATGAGCAGTTCTTC.